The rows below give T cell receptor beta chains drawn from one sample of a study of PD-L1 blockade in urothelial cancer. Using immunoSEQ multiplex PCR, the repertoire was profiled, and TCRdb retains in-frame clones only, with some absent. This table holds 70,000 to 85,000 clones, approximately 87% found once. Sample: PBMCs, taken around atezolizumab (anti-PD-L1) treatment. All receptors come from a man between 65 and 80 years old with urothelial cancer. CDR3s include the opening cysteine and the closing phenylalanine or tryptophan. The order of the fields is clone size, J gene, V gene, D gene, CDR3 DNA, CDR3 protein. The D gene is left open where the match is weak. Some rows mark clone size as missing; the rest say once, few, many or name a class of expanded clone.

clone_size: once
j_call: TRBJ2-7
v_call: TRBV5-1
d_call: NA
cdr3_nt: TGCGCCAGCAGCTTTTCCGCGGGATCGGTCGAGCAGTACTTC
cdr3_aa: CASSFSAGSVEQYF

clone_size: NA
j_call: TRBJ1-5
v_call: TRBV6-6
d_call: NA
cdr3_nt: TGTGCCAGCAGCCTAGGACAGACGCTAAATCAGCCCCAGCATTTT
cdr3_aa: CASSLGQTLNQPQHF

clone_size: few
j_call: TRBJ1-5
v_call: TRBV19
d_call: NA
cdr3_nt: TGTGCCAGTACCCCTGGCGCCGGGAGGGGGGGCAATCAGCCCCAGCATTTT
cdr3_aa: CASTPGAGRGGNQPQHF

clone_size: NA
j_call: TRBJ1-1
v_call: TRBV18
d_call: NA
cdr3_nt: TGTGCCAGCTCACCAGGGGGCGCCCCTGAAGCTTTCTTT
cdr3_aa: CASSPGGAPEAFF

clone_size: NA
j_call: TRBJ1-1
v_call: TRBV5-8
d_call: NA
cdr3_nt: TGTGCCAGCAGCTTGTTAGGGGGATGGTCTCGGGTCCGGGCTGAAGCTTTCTTT
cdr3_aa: CASSLLGGWSRVRAEAFF

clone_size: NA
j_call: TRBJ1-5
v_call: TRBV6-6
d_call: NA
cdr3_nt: TGTGCCAGCAGCGTCGGGGATCAGCCCCAGCATTTT
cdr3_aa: CASSVGDQPQHF

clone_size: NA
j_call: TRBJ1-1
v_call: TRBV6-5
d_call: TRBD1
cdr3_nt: TGTGCCAGCAGTCTCTTGACAGGGGGCACTGAAGCTTTCTTT
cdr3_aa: CASSLLTGGTEAFF

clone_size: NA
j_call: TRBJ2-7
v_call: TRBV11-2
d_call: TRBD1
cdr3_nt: TGTGCCAGCAGCTCTTACAGGGGGCGCGGTTACGAGCAGTACTTC
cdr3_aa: CASSSYRGRGYEQYF

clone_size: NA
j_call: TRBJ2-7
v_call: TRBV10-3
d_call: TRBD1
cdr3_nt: TGTGCCATCAGTGGACAGGGGGAGATAGGGTACTTC
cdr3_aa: CAISGQGEIGYF

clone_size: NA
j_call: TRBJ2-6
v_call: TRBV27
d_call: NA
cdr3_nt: TGTGCCAGCACCCAAGGGGCAGTAGGCGCCAACGTCCTGACTTTC
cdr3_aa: CASTQGAVGANVLTF

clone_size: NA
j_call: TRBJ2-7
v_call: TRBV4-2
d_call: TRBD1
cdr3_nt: TGTGCCAGCAGCCAAGATTTAATAGGACAGGGGCCCTACGAGCAGTACTTC
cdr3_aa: CASSQDLIGQGPYEQYF

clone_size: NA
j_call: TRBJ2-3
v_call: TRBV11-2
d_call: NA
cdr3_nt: TGTGCCAGCAGCTTAGTGGTGCCAGGGGCAATTACAGATACGCAGTATTTT
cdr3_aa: CASSLVVPGAITDTQYF

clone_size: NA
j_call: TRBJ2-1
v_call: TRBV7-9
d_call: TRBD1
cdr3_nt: TGTGCCAGCAGCTTAGGCGTAGACAGGGGGCCGGGCAATGAGCAGTTCTTC
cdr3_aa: CASSLGVDRGPGNEQFF

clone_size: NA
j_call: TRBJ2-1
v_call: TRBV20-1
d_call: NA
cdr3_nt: TGCAGTGCGACTATTCGAGAAGAGCAGTTCTTC
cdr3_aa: CSATIREEQFF

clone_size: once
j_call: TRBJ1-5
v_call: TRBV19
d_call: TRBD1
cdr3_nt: TGTGCCAGTAGGGACAGGTCCAATCAGCCCCAGCATTTT
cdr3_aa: CASRDRSNQPQHF

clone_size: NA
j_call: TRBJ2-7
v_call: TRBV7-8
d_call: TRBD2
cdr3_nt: TGTGCCAGCAGCTTAGGCGGGGGATATGGCTACGAGCAGTACTTC
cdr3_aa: CASSLGGGYGYEQYF

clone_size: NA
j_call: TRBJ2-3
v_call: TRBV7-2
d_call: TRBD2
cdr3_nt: TGTGCCAGCAGCTTAGGTGCGAGCGGGAGAGTCCCAGATACGCAGTATTTT
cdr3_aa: CASSLGASGRVPDTQYF

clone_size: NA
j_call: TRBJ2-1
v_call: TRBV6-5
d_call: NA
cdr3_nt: TGTGCCAGCAGGGGCCCTCAGCGGGAGTTCTTC
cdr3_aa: CASRGPQREFF

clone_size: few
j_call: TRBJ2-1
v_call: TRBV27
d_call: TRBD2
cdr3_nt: TGTGCCAGCAGTTTAAGACTAGCGGACACTGAGCAGTTCTTC
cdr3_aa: CASSLRLADTEQFF

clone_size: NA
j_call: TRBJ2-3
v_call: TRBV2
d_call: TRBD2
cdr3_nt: TGTGCCAGCAGTACAGCGGGAATTACAGATACGCAGTATTTT
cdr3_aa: CASSTAGITDTQYF

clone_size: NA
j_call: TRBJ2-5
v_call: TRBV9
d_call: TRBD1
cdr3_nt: TGTGCCAGCAGCGCGTCGCCGGGACAGGGGGCTCGGGAGACCCAGTACTTC
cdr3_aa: CASSASPGQGARETQYF

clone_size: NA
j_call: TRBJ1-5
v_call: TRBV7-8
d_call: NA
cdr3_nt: TGTGCCAGCAGCCGTGGGGACGGGGGGGGCAATCAGCCCCAGCATTTT
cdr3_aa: CASSRGDGGGNQPQHF

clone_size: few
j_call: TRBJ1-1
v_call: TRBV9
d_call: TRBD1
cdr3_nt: TGTGCCAGCAGCGTAGGACAGGGGGCGATGAACACTGAAGCTTTCTTT
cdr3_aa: CASSVGQGAMNTEAFF

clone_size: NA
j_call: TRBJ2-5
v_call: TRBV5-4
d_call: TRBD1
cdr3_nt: TGTGCCAGCAGCTTGGAGGTGGAGAGGGACAGGGGGCAGTACTTC
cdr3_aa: CASSLEVERDRGQYF

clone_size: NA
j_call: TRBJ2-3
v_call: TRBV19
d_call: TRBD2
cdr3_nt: TGTGCCAGTAGTAAACTAGCGGGCGGAGGTCTCACAGATACGCAGTATTTT
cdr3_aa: CASSKLAGGGLTDTQYF

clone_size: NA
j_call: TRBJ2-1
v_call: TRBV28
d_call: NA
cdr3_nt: TGTGCCAGCGGCCGAGGAAGCTCTACCCCAGTCTTC
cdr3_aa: CASGRGSSTPVF

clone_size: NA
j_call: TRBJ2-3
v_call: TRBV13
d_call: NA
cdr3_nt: TGTGCCAGCAGCTTAAGGTCTAGCGAGTACACAGATACGCAGTATTTT
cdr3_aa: CASSLRSSEYTDTQYF

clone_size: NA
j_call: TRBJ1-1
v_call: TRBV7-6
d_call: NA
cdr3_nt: TGTGCCAGCAGCCGAGAGGGGTACAGGGCGAACACTGAAGCTTTCTTT
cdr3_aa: CASSREGYRANTEAFF

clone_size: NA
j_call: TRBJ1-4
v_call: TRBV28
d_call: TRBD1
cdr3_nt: TGTGCCACCAGGGACAGCCGTAATGAAAAACTGTTTTTT
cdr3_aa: CATRDSRNEKLFF

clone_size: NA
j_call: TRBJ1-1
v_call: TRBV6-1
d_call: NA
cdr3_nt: TGTGCCAGCAGTGAAGCTCACGGGTGGGGGGGGACTGAAGCTTTCTTT
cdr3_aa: CASSEAHGWGGTEAFF